What follows are 11 T cell receptor beta chains derived from one specimen sequenced in a study of cytomegalovirus exposure and HLA in healthy donors. It was with 60 Vbeta and 13 Jbeta primers that the PCR ran. Sequencing was performed with immunoSEQ multiplex PCR; in TCRdb, only in-frame clones are kept and a portion is missing. The table has fewer than 200,000 clones, less than 85% seen once. Specimen: PBMCs. These receptors were taken from a man aged 35 to 55 in good health and CMV-seronegative.

A remark on this clone: The same CDR3 also results from other DNA sequences found in this sample. V gene TRBV7-9 combines with J gene TRBJ2-7; 10 nucleotides match TRBD1. This CDR3 is built from 14 residues. The junction had 4 bases not matched to a gene; V was cut back by 5 bases and J by 3 bases. From germline, CDR1 is SEHNR and CDR2 FQNEAQ (reference sequence). The CDR3 protein is CASSPRDRGYEQYF. In DNA, the CDR3 is TGTGCCAGCAGCCCCCGGGACAGGGGCTACGAGCAGTACTTC. The whole variable domain, filled in from reference TRBV7-9 and TRBJ2-7, reads DTGVSQNPRHKITKRGQNVTFRCDPISEHNRLYWYRQTLGQGPEFLTYFQNEAQLEKSRLLSDRFSAERPKGSFSTLEIQRTEQGDSAMYLCASSPRDRGYEQYFGPGTRLTVT.

The V and J genes are TRBV7-2 and TRBJ1-2; 9 bases match TRBD1. Losses at the gene ends were 5 bases for V and 1 base for J; bases not matched to a gene: 5. The CDR3 loop spans 15 amino acids. Germline CDR1 is SGHTA and CDR2 is FQGNSA. The CDR3 DNA is TGTGCCAGCAGCCCGCGGACAGGGGATAACTATGGCTACACCTTC. Translating gives CASSPRTGDNYGYTF.

The chain combines TRBV5-1 with TRBJ1-3; TRBD1 might be the D (5 bases). The V end lost 4 bases, the J end lost 4 bases, and 12 bases lay between the germline ends. The CDR3 has 14 residues. The germline CDR1 and CDR2 sequences are SGHRS and YFSETQ. CDR3 nucleotides: TGCGCCAGCAGCCCGCAGGGAACCGGAAACACCATATATTTT. Translating it yields CASSPQGTGNTIYF.

The chain combines TRBV5-1 with TRBJ1-1; D is perhaps TRBD1 (6 bases). V lost 5 bases, J lost 4 bases, and 12 bases lay in between. The CDR3 contains 13 residues. CDR1 and CDR2 (germline): SGHRS, YFSETQ. CDR3 residues: CASRAGEPTEAFF. The CDR3, as DNA: TGCGCCAGCAGGGCAGGGGAGCCCACTGAAGCTTTCTTT.

The gene calls are TRBV7-2 and TRBJ2-1; 7 bases fit TRBD2. CDR1 is SGHTA and CDR2 is FQGNSA in the germline V gene. After removal of 5 bases from V and 2 bases from J, the junction contained 3 bases not matched to a gene. CDR3 size: 14 residues. The CDR3 bases are TGTGCCAGCAGCCCCGGACTAGCCTACAATGAGCAGTTCTTC. Residues: CASSPGLAYNEQFF. The full variable domain, completed using reference TRBV7-2 and TRBJ2-1, is GAGVSQSPSNKVTEKGKDVELRCDPISGHTALYWYRQSLGQGLEFLIYFQGNSAPDKSGLPSDRFSAERTGGSVSTLTIQRTQQEDSAVYLCASSPGLAYNEQFFGPGTRLTVL.

The chain uses TRBV19 and TRBJ2-1; weak D call: TRBD1 (5 bases). This CDR3 contains 16 residues. Trimming took 2 bases from V and 4 from J, leaving 15 bases between them. From germline, CDR1 is LNHDA and CDR2 SQIVND (reference sequence). CDR3 bases: TGTGCCAGTAGTATATATGGCAGGGCGTCGTACAATGAGCAGTTCTTC. It yields the protein CASSIYGRASYNEQFF.

The gene calls are TRBV25-1 and TRBJ1-2; 9 nucleotides align to TRBD1. The CDR3 loop spans 15 amino acids. Losses at the gene ends were 4 bases for V and 4 bases for J; bases not matched to a gene: 7. Germline V gene lookup returns CDR1 MGHDK and CDR2 SYGVNS. This CDR3 is CASSAPGQGIYGYTF. The CDR3 coding sequence is TGTGCCAGCAGTGCTCCGGGACAGGGAATCTATGGCTACACCTTC.

This chain connects TRBV28 to TRBJ1-2, with D unresolved. Germline CDR1 is MDHEN and CDR2 is SYDVKM. Trimming stripped 1 base from V and 5 bases from J, with 5 bases between. This CDR3 has 12 residues. The CDR3 here is CASSLSGYGYTF. CDR3 DNA sequence: TGTGCCAGCAGTTTATCCGGTTATGGCTACACCTTC.

This clone was counted a single time. Other DNA sequences from this sample encode an identical CDR3 as well. The chain couples TRBV27 to TRBJ1-2; 10 bases are shared with TRBD1. The CDR3 spans 14 residues. V dropped 5 bases and J dropped 7; count of bases not matched to a gene: 7. Germline V CDR1 and CDR2: MNHEY, SMNVEV (reference sequence). The DNA for the CDR3 is TGTGCCAGCAGTCCCCGACAGGGGGCCTCTGGCTACACCTTC. Encoded protein: CASSPRQGASGYTF.

DNA of the CDR3: TGTGCCAGCAGTTACTTTATCGGGACAGCAAATGAAAAACTGTTTTTT. Protein: CASSYFIGTANEKLFF. The rearrangement joins TRBV6-5 to TRBJ1-4, with TRBD1 identical over 7 bases. Per the germline V gene, CDR1 is MNHEY and CDR2 is SVGAGI. This CDR3 is 16 amino acids long. Germline trimming cut 1 base from V and 5 bases from J; bases unmatched to any gene: 7.

The V call is TRBV28, the J call TRBJ2-5, with a weak D call TRBD2 (5 bases). The CDR3 length is 16 residues. V was cut by 5 bases and J by 4 bases, with 20 bases left in between. Germline CDR1 and CDR2: MDHEN and SYDVKM. The CDR3 DNA follows: TGTGCCAGCAGTCCGCGGGTGACATCGGTGGGAGAGACCCAGTACTTC. Protein sequence: CASSPRVTSVGETQYF.